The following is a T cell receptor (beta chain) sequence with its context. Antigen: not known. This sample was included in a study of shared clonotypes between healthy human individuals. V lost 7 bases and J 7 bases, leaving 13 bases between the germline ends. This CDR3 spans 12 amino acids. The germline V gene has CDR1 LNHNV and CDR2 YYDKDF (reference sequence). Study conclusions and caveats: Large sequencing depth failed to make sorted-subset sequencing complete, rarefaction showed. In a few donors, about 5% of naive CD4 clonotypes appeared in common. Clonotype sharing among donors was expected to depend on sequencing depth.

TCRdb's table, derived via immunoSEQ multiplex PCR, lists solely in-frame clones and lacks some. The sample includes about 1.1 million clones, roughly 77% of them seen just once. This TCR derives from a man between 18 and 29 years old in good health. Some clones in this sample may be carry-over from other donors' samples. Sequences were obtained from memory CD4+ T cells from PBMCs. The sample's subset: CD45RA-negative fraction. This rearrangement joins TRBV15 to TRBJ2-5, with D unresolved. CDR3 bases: TGTGCCACCAAGGGCAGCTCTCGGACCCAGTACTTC. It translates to CATKGSSRTQYF.